Below are 24 T cell receptor beta chains sequenced from a single sample in a study of blood T cell repertoires in COVID-19. Some clones are missing from TCRdb's copy, which holds only in-frame ones; the method was immunoSEQ multiplex PCR. Of about 490,000 clones listed, 70% to 90% are singletons. The sequenced sample was peripheral blood. Source of these receptors: a human donor in a cohort sampled during active COVID-19.

CDR3: CAWSVAGEGTQYF. Here the CDR3 DNA reads TGTGCCTGGAGTGTAGCGGGAGAGGGTACGCAGTATTTT. The rearrangement uses TRBV30 and TRBJ2-3; TRBD2 matches 8 bases. Germline assignment: CDR1 GTSNPN and CDR2 SVGIG (reference sequence). V shed 0 bases, J shed 8 bases, and the junction held 4 bases outside the gene matches. The CDR3 covers 13 residues.

This rearrangement joins TRBV7-8 to TRBJ1-4; 12 nucleotides line up with TRBD1. Germline V gene sequence: CDR1 SGHVS, CDR2 FQNEAQ. The CDR3 extends over 16 amino acids. V was pared by 3 bases and J by 7 bases, with 6 bases of the junction left unmatched. In DNA form, the CDR3 reads TGTGCCAGCAGCTTCCGGGACAGGGGGCCTCTTGAAAAACTGTTTTTT. It specifies CASSFRDRGPLEKLFF. Variable domain in full (rest from reference TRBV7-8 and TRBJ1-4): GAGVSQSPRYKVAKRGQDVALRCDPISGHVSLFWYQQALGQGPEFLTYFQNEAQLDKSGLPSDRFFAERPEGSVSTLKIQRTQQEDSAVYLCASSFRDRGPLEKLFFGSGTQLSVL.

The chain employs TRBV30 and TRBJ2-1; TRBD2 matches at 9 bases. There are 14 residues in the CDR3. Germline CDR1 is GTSNPN and CDR2 is SVGIG (reference sequence). V shed 7 bases, J shed 5 bases, and the junction held 9 bases outside the gene matches. CDR3 in amino acids: CAYKREVSDNEQFF. The CDR3 DNA sequence: TGTGCCTACAAGCGGGAGGTATCCGACAATGAGCAGTTCTTC.

This clone was observed a single time. The chain recombines TRBV4-3 with TRBJ1-4; 7 bases are a match to TRBD1. V lost 2 bases and J lost 4; bases outside the gene matches: 10. This CDR3 comprises 17 residues. Per the germline V gene, CDR1 is LGHNA and CDR2 is YSLEER. The CDR3 DNA sequence: TGCGCCAGCAGCCAAACGGGTGCGGGACAGCATAATGAAAAACTGTTTTTT. Translation: CASSQTGAGQHNEKLFF.

This chain uses TRBV12-3 or TRBV12-4 with TRBJ1-2; D is perhaps TRBD1 (6 bases). V was trimmed by 5 bases and J by 4 bases, leaving 11 bases between them. The CDR3 consists of 13 residues. The CDR3 sequence is CASSPSDSYGYTF. For the CDR3, the DNA is TGTGCCAGCAGTCCTTCGGACAGCTATGGCTACACCTTC.

The V call is TRBV30, the J call TRBJ2-7, with 7 positions matching TRBD2. Germline lookup yields CDR1 GTSNPN and CDR2 SVGIG (reference sequence). The junction had 4 bases not matched to a gene; V was cut back by 0 bases and J by 2 bases. This CDR3 spans 14 amino acids. CDR3 bases: TGTGCCTGGAGTGTACCCGGGGGGACCTACGAGCAGTACTTC. Protein: CAWSVPGGTYEQYF.

The chain is built from TRBV28 and TRBJ2-4, with TRBD2 identical over 9 bases. The germline gives CDR1 MDHEN, CDR2 SYDVKM. The junction had 2 bases not matched to a gene; V was cut back by 3 bases and J by 8 bases. The CDR3 loop spans 13 amino acids. The CDR3 coding sequence is TGTGCCAGCAGTTTCCAGCGGGAGGACATTCAGTACTTC. This encodes CASSFQREDIQYF.

This clone was seen once. This chain links TRBV18 with TRBJ2-1, with D tentatively TRBD2 (5 bases). V lost 0 bases and J 5 bases, leaving 14 bases between the germline ends. The CDR3 is 16 amino acids. Germline V CDR1 and CDR2: KGHSH, LQKENI. DNA of the CDR3: TGTGCCAGCTCACCACCCTATAGGCTAGCAGACAATGAGCAGTTCTTC. Its protein is CASSPPYRLADNEQFF.

The chain employs TRBV11-2 and TRBJ1-5, with D perhaps TRBD1 (5 bases). The CDR3 has 13 amino acids. Trimming pared 5 bases from V and 4 bases from J, leaving 9 bases between. The germline gives CDR1 SGHAT, CDR2 FQNNGV. This CDR3 is CASSGGNNQPQHF. In DNA, the CDR3 is TGTGCCAGCAGCGGGGGGAATAATCAGCCCCAGCATTTT.

The gene calls are TRBV30 and TRBJ1-4; TRBD1 is a possible D gene (5 bases). The CDR3 runs to 15 residues. V lost 3 bases and J 5 bases, leaving 16 bases between the germline ends. CDR1 and CDR2 (germline): GTSNPN, SVGIG (reference sequence). The CDR3 loop reads CAWSLKTELNEKLFF. CDR3 bases: TGTGCCTGGAGCCTTAAGACAGAATTAAATGAAAAACTGTTTTTT.

The CDR3 DNA sequence: TGTGCCAGCAGTTTCCAGGGAAATGAAAAACTGTTTTTT. This gives the protein CASSFQGNEKLFF. The V and J genes are TRBV12-3 or TRBV12-4 and TRBJ1-4; possibly TRBD1 for D (5 bases). Between the trimmed V and J ends, which lost 3 bases and 5 bases, there was a span of 7 bases. The CDR3 contains 13 residues.

V gene TRBV5-6 combines with J gene TRBJ2-5; TRBD2 agrees at 15 bases. The CDR3 is 18 residues long. V gave up 2 bases and J gave up 1 base; unmatched junction bases: 6. Germline V gives CDR1 SGHDT, CDR2 YYEEEE. The CDR3 DNA reads as TGTGCCAGCAGCTTTCGGACTAGCGGGAGGGGTGGCCAAGAGACCCAGTACTTC. It codes for CASSFRTSGRGGQETQYF.

The chain links TRBV3-1 (or the pseudogene TRBV3-2) to TRBJ1-5; possible D gene TRBD1, 6 bases. V was trimmed by 3 bases and J by 6 bases, leaving 9 bases between them. Germline assignment: CDR1 LGHDT and CDR2 YNNKEL (reference sequence). There are 13 residues in the CDR3. The CDR3 DNA follows: TGTGCCAGCAGCCACAGGGGCGGTCAGCCCCAGCATTTT. This codes for CASSHRGGQPQHF.

This chain uses TRBV7-9 with TRBJ1-3; TRBD1 agrees at 7 bases. V was pared by 3 bases and J by 0 bases, with 8 bases of the junction left unmatched. This CDR3 has 17 residues. Germline V gene lookup returns CDR1 SEHNR and CDR2 FQNEAQ (reference sequence). The CDR3 here is CASSFPGQESSGNTIYF. CDR3 DNA: TGTGCCAGCAGCTTTCCCGGACAGGAGAGCTCTGGAAACACCATATATTTT. Using reference TRBV7-9 and TRBJ1-3 for the parts outside the CDR3, the full variable domain is DTGVSQNPRHKITKRGQNVTFRCDPISEHNRLYWYRQTLGQGPEFLTYFQNEAQLEKSRLLSDRFSAERPKGSFSTLEIQRTEQGDSAMYLCASSFPGQESSGNTIYFGEGSWLTVV.

V is TRBV19 and J is TRBJ1-1, with 8 bases matching TRBD1. Losses at the gene ends were 4 bases for V and 5 bases for J; bases not matched to a gene: 3. This CDR3 region has 13 residues. Germline CDR1 is LNHDA and CDR2 is SQIVND (reference sequence). The CDR3 nucleotides read TGTGCCAGTAGTAAGGACAGGGAAACTGAAGCTTTCTTT. Protein sequence: CASSKDRETEAFF.

The chain uses TRBV9 and TRBJ1-6; 7 bases fit TRBD1. The CDR3 is made up of 15 amino acids. Trimming at V came to 0 bases and at J to 8 bases, leaving 5 bases not matched to a gene. Germline values: CDR1 SGDLS, CDR2 YYNGEE. CDR3: CASSVGGGTDSPLHF. The CDR3 nucleotides are TGTGCCAGCAGCGTAGGAGGAGGGACAGATTCACCCCTCCACTTT.

The chain has TRBV28 and TRBJ2-7; TRBD1 matches 9 bases. Unmatched junction bases numbered 4, after V lost 6 bases and J lost 4 bases. Germline V lookup: CDR1 MDHEN, CDR2 SYDVKM. This CDR3 is built from 13 residues. This chain's CDR3 is CASRQGARYEQYF. The CDR3 bases are TGTGCCAGCAGACAGGGGGCGAGATACGAGCAGTACTTC.

The chain joins TRBV5-1 to TRBJ1-3; a weak D match, TRBD1 (6 bases). Germline loops: CDR1 SGHRS, CDR2 YFSETQ. CDR3 length: 15 amino acids. V dropped 4 bases and J dropped 1 base, with 12 bases sitting between them. CDR3 sequence: CASSATGLSGNTIYF. In DNA, the CDR3 is TGCGCCAGCAGCGCAACAGGGCTATCTGGAAACACCATATATTTT.

This clone was observed a handful of times. V gene TRBV30 combines with J gene TRBJ2-2, with D perhaps matching TRBD1 (6 bases). The CDR3 spans 16 residues. Germline V gene lookup returns CDR1 GTSNPN and CDR2 SVGIG (reference sequence). V was trimmed by 2 bases and J by 3 bases, leaving 16 bases between them. CDR3 sequence: CAWSQRGGWDTGELFF. The CDR3 DNA is TGTGCCTGGAGTCAACGAGGGGGTTGGGACACCGGGGAGCTGTTTTTT.

V gene TRBV5-1 combines with J gene TRBJ2-3; 7 bases are a match to TRBD2. With V trimmed by 7 bases and J by 2 bases, 10 bases remained unmatched. The germline CDR1 and CDR2 sequences are SGHRS and YFSETQ. The CDR3 is made up of 15 amino acids. The CDR3 DNA sequence: TGCGCCAGCGGAATCGGGGGAGGGCCCACAGATACGCAGTATTTT. Translated, it gives CASGIGGGPTDTQYF.

The chain combines TRBV10-1 with TRBJ2-1; 7 positions agree with TRBD2. The CDR3 is 16 amino acids. J lost 6 bases, V lost 0 bases, and 8 bases had no gene match. Germline values: CDR1 WNHNN, CDR2 SYGVQD (reference sequence). Here the CDR3 DNA reads TGCGCCAGCAGTGAGTCGAGAAGCGGGATCTCCAATGAGCAGTTCTTC. It encodes CASSESRSGISNEQFF.

J is TRBJ2-7 and V is TRBV29-1; TRBD1 is a possible D gene (5 bases). V was clipped by 7 bases and J by 4 bases, with 11 bases between them. CDR1 and CDR2 (germline): SQVTM, ANQGSEA. This CDR3 region has 11 residues. Here the CDR3 reads CSAQRGYEQYF. DNA of the CDR3: TGCAGCGCCCAAAGGGGTTACGAGCAGTACTTC.

The genes are TRBV7-2 and TRBJ2-7; no clear D. Trimming took off 1 base at V and 2 bases at J, with 9 bases between the two ends. The CDR3 has 14 amino acids. Germline V gene sequence: CDR1 SGHTA, CDR2 FQGNSA. The CDR3 reads CASSLGNRAYEQYF. In nucleotides, the CDR3 is TGTGCCAGCAGCTTAGGCAACAGAGCCTACGAGCAGTACTTC.

The rearrangement joins TRBV6-5 to TRBJ2-5; TRBD2 matches 9 bases. This CDR3 is 13 amino acids long. The J segment lost 4 bases and the V segment lost 8 bases, leaving 5 bases of the junction unmatched. Looked up from germline, CDR1 is MNHEY and CDR2 is SVGAGI. The CDR3 DNA reads TGTGCCAGCCGCATAGCGGGAGTAGAGACCCAGTACTTC. It codes for CASRIAGVETQYF.